These 6 T cell receptor beta chains came from one sample sequenced in a study of blood T cells in healthy people across ages. Then a second PCR, running roughly 6 to 12 cycles, was carried out with a sample-barcoded 5' primer and a J-beta primer mix. MiXCR was run by TCRdb on the 5' RACE reads, yielding one entry per CDR3 protein. There are over 300,000 distinct CDR3 sequences in the sample; over 45% occur only once, and 50% to 65% lies in the top ten. The sequencing sample was made of blood. The source of these receptors is a man in his fifties or sixties in good health.

This clonotype turned up a few times. A read error may be the cause here, since a much bigger clone is one base away. The chain has TRBV20-1 and TRBJ2-1; D unresolved. The DNA end lines up better with TRBJ2-7; the J call may be wrong. Looked up from germline, CDR1 is DFQATT and CDR2 is SNEGSKA (reference sequence). This CDR3 has 13 amino acids. The CDR3 bases are TGCAGTGCTTGGCCGTGGCGTGGCAATGAGCAGTACTTC. Its protein product is CSAWPWRGNEQYF.

This clonotype was picked up one time. A read error may produce the germline difference seen at one junction end. The chain couples TRBV9 to TRBJ1-6; D is uncertain. The CDR3 covers 15 residues. Germline V gives CDR1 SGDLS, CDR2 YYNGEE. The CDR3 here is CASSVTDSYNSPLHF. The CDR3 nucleotides are TGTGCCAGCAGCGTAACAGACTCGTATAATTCACCTCTCCACTTT.

The V and J genes are TRBV6-5 and TRBJ2-6; 7 bases line up with TRBD1. The ends lost 1 base at V and 0 bases at J; junction bases unmatched: 3. Germline V lookup: CDR1 MNHEY, CDR2 SVGAGI. The CDR3 is 17 residues long. CDR3 loop: CASSYWDSSSGANVLTF. CDR3 sequence (DNA): TGTGCCAGCAGTTACTGGGACAGTAGCTCTGGGGCCAACGTCCTGACTTTC.

V and J are TRBV5-1 and TRBJ2-7; TRBD2 is a possible D gene (6 bases). This CDR3 has 16 amino acids. V was clipped by 0 bases and J by 1 base, with 14 bases between them. The germline CDR1 and CDR2 sequences are SGHRS and YFSETQ. CDR3 sequence: CASSLGAAGSSYEQYF. CDR3 DNA sequence: TGCGCCAGCAGCTTGGGCGCCGCGGGGAGTTCCTACGAGCAGTACTTC.

This clonotype showed up many times. The chain has TRBV6-1 and TRBJ2-1; D not resolved. The germline V and J ends were trimmed by 7 bases and 8 bases, with 6 bases remaining between them. The CDR3 length is 10 residues. Germline V gives CDR1 MNHNS, CDR2 SASEGT. The CDR3 loop reads CASNRDEQFF. CDR3 DNA: TGTGCCAGCAACCGGGATGAGCAGTTCTTC.

This sequence joins TRBV7-2 and TRBJ1-1, with a weak D call TRBD1 (5 bases). The germline V and J ends were trimmed by 2 bases and 4 bases, with 11 bases remaining between them. Germline V gene data show CDR1 as SGHTA and CDR2 as FQGNSA. The CDR3 extends over 14 amino acids. The CDR3 is CASSLSGLGTEAFF. As DNA, the CDR3 is TGTGCCAGCAGCTTATCAGGGTTGGGCACTGAAGCTTTCTTT.